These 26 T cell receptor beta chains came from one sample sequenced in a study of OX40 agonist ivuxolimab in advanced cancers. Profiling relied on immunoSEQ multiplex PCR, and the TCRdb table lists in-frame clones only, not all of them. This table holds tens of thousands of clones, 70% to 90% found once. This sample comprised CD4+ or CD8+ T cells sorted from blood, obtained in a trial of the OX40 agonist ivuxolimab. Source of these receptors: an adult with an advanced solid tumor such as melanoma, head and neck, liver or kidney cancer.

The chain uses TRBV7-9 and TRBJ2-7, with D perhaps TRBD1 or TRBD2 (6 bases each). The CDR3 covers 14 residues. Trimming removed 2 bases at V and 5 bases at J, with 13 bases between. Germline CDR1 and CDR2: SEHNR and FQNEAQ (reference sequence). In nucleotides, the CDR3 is TGTGCCAGCAGCTTAACCGGGGGCTCTAACGAGCAGTACTTC. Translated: CASSLTGGSNEQYF.

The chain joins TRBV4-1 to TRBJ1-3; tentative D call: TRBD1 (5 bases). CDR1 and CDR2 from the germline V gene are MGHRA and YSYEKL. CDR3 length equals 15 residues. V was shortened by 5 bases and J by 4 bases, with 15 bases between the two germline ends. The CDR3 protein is CASSEPGGSGNTIYF. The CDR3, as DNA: TGCGCCAGCAGCGAACCGGGGGGATCGGGAAACACCATATATTTT.

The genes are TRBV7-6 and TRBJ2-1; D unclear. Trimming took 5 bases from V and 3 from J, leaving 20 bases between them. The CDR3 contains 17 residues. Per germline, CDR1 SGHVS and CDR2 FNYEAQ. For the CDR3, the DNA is TGTGCCAGCAGCCTAGGGTTGAGTTTCCGAGACTACAATGAGCAGTTCTTC. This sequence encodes CASSLGLSFRDYNEQFF. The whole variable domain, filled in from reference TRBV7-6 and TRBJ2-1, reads GAGVSQSPRYKVTKRGQDVALRCDPISGHVSLYWYRQALGQGPEFLTYFNYEAQQDKSGLPNDRFSAERPEGSISTLTIQRTEQRDSAMYRCASSLGLSFRDYNEQFFGPGTRLTVL.

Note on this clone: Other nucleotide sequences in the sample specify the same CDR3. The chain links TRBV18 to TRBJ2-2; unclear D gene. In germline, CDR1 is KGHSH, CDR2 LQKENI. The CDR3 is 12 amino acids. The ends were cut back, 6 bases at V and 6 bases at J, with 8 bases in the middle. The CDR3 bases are TGTGCCAGCTCTCAAGATCCCGGGGAGCTGTTTTTT. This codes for CASSQDPGELFF.

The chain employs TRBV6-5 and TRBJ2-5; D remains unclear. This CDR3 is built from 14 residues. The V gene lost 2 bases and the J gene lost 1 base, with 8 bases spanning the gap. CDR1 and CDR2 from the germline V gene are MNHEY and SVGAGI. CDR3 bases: TGTGCCAGCAGTTACGCGAGCGTCCAAGAGACCCAGTACTTC. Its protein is CASSYASVQETQYF.

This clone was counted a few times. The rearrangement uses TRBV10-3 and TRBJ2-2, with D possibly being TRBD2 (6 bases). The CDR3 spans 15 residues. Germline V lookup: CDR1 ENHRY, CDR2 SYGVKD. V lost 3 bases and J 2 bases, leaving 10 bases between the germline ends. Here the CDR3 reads CAISEGSGNTGELFF. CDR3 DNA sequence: TGTGCCATCAGTGAAGGTAGCGGAAACACCGGGGAGCTGTTTTTT.

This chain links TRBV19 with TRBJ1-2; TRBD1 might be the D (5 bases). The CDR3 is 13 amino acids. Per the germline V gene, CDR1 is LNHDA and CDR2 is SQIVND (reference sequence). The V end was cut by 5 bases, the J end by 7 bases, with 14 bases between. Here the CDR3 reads CASSGRQGGGYTF. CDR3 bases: TGTGCCAGTAGTGGTCGGCAGGGCGGTGGCTACACCTTC.

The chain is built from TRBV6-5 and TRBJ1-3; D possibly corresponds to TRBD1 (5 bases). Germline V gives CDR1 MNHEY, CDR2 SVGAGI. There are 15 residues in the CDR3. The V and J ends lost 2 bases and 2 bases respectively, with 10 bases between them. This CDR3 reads CASSYVGTPGNTIYF. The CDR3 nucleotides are TGTGCCAGCAGTTACGTCGGGACGCCTGGAAACACCATATATTTT.

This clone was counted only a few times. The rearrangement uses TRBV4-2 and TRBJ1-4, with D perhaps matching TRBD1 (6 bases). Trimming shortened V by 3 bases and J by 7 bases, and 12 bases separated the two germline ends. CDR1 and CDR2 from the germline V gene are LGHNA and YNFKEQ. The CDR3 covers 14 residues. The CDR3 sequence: CASSQDRTAEKLFF. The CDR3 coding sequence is TGTGCCAGCAGCCAGGATAGGACAGCTGAAAAACTGTTTTTT.

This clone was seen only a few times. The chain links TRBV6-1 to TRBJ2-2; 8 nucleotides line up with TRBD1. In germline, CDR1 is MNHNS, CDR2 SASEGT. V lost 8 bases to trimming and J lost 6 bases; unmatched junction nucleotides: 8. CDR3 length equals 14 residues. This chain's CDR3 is CASGTGGDSGELFF. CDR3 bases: TGTGCCAGCGGGACAGGCGGTGATTCCGGGGAGCTGTTTTTT.

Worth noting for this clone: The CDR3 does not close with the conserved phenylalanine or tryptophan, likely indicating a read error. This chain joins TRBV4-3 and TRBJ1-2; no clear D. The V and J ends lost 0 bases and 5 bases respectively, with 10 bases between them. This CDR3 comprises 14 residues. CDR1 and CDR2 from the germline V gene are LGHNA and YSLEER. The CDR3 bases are TGCGCCAGCAGCCAAGATTTTAGGGAATATGGCTACACCCTC. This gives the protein CASSQDFREYGYTL.

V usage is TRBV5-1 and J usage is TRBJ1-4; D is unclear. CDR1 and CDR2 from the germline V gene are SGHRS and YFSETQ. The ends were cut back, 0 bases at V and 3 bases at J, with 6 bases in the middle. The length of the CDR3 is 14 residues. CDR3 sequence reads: CASSLAPSNEKLFF. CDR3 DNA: TGCGCCAGCAGCTTGGCCCCATCTAATGAAAAACTGTTTTTT.

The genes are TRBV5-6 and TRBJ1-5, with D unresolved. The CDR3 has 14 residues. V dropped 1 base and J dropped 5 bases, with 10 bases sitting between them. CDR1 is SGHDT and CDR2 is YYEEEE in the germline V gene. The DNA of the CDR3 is TGTGCCAGCAGCTTGTTGGGAGTTGATCAGCCCCAGCATTTT. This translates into CASSLLGVDQPQHF.

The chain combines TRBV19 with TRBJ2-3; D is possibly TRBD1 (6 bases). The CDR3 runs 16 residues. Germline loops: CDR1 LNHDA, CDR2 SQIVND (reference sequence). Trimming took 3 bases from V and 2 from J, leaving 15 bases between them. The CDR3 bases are TGTGCCAGTAGTATGGGCCAGGGGACCCACACAGATACGCAGTATTTT. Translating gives CASSMGQGTHTDTQYF. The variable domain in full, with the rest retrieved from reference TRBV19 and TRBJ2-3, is DGGITQSPKYLFRKEGQNVTLSCEQNLNHDAMYWYRQDPGQGLRLIYYSQIVNDFQKGDIAEGYSVSREKKESFPLTVTSAQKNPTAFYLCASSMGQGTHTDTQYFGPGTRLTVL.

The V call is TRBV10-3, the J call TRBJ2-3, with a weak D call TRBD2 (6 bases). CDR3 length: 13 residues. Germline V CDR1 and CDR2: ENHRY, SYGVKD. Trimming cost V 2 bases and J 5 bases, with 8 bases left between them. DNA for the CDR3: TGTGCCATCAGTGAGGTGGGGGGAGATACGCAGTATTTT. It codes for CAISEVGGDTQYF.

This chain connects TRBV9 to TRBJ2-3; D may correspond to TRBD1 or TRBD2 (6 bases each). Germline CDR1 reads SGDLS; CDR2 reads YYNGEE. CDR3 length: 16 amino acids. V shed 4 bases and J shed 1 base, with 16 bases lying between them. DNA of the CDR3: TGTGCCAGCAGCTCCCGGGCTAGGGGGGGCACAGATACGCAGTATTTT. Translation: CASSSRARGGTDTQYF.

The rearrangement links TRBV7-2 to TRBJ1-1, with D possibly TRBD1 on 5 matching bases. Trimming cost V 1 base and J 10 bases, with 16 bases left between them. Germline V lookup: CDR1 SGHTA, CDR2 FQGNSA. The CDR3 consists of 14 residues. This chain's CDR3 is CASSLDNNSRGAFF. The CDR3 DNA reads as TGTGCCAGCAGCTTAGATAATAACTCGAGGGGAGCTTTCTTT.

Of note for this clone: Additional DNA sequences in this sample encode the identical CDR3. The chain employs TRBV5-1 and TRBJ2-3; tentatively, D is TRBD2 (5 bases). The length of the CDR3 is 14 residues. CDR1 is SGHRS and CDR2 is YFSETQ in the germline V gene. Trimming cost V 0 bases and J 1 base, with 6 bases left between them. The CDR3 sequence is CASSLAGGTDTQYF. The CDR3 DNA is TGCGCCAGCAGCTTGGCCGGGGGCACAGATACGCAGTATTTT.

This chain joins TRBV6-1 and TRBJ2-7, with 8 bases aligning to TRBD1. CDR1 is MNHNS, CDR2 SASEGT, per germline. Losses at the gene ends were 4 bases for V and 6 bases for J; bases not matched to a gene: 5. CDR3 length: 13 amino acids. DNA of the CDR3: TGTGCCAGCAGTGTGGACAGGGTTTCCGAGCAGTACTTC. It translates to CASSVDRVSEQYF.

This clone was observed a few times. The CDR3 nucleotides are TGCGCCAGCAGGCAGACAGGGGGCCCAGGTCAGCCCCAGCATTTT. The encoded protein is CASRQTGGPGQPQHF. The chain uses TRBV5-1 and TRBJ1-5; 10 bases are shared with TRBD1. Germline values: CDR1 SGHRS, CDR2 YFSETQ. The CDR3 is 15 amino acids. V shed 5 bases and J 6 bases; nucleotides not matched to a gene: 8.

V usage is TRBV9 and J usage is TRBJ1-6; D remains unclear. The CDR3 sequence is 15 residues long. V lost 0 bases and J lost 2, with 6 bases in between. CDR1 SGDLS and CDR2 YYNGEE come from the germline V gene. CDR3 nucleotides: TGTGCCAGCAGCGTAGGGGCACCCTATAATTCACCCCTCCACTTT. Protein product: CASSVGAPYNSPLHF.

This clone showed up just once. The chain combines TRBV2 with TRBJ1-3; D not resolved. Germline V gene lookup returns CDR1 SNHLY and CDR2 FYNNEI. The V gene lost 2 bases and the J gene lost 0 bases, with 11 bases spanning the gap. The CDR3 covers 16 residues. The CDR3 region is CASSEKRTISGNTIYF. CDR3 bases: TGTGCCAGCAGTGAAAAGCGTACCATCTCTGGAAACACCATATATTTT.

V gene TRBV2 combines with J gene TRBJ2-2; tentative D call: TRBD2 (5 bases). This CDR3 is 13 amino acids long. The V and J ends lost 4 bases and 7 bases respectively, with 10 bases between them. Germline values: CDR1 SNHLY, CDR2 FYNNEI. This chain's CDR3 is CASSGLAGGELFF. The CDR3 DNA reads TGTGCCAGCAGTGGTCTAGCTGGCGGGGAGCTGTTTTTT.

CDR3 nucleotides: TGTGCCAGCAGCATGGGACTAGCGGGGATGAGGGAGACCCAGTACTTC. It specifies CASSMGLAGMRETQYF. The chain carries TRBV11-3 and TRBJ2-5; 13 bases fit TRBD2. From germline, CDR1 is SGHNT and CDR2 YENEEA. This CDR3 region has 16 residues. J lost 5 bases, V lost 5 bases, and 8 bases had no gene match.

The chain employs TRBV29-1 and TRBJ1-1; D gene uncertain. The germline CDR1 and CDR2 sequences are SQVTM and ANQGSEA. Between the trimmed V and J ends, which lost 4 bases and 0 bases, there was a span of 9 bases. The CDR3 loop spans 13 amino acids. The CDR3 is CSVATVLNTEAFF. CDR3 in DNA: TGCAGCGTTGCTACGGTCTTGAACACTGAAGCTTTCTTT.

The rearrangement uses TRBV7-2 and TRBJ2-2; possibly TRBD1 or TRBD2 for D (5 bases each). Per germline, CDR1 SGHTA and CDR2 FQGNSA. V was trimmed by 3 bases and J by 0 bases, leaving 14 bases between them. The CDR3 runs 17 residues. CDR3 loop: CASSFKAGTANTGELFF. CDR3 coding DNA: TGTGCCAGCAGCTTCAAGGCCGGGACCGCGAACACCGGGGAGCTGTTTTTT.